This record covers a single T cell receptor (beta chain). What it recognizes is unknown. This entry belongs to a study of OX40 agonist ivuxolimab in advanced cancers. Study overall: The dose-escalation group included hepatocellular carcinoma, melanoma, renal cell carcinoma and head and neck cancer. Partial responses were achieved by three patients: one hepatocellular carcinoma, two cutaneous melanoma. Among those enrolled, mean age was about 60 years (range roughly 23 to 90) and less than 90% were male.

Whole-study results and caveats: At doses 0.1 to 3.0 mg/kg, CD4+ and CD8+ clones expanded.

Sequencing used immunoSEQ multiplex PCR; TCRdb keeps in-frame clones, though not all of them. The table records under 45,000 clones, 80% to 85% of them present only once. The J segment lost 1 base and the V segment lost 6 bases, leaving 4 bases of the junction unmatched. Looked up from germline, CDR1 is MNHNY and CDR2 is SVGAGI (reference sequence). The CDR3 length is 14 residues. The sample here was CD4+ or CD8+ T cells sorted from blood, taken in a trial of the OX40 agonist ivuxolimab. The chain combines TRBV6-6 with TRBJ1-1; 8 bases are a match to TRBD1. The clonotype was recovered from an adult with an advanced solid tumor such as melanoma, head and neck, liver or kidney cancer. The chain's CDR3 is CASSWGQANTEAFF. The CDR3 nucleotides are TGTGCCAGCAGCTGGGGACAGGCGAACACTGAAGCTTTCTTT.